A selection of T cell receptor beta chains follows, all from one sample in a study of cytomegalovirus exposure and HLA in healthy donors. Clones were read by immunoSEQ multiplex PCR, and TCRdb kept only the in-frame ones, dropping some. The sample carries about 100,000 clones, around four fifths recorded once. Sequencing was performed on PBMCs. These receptors were taken from a man between 45 and 60 years old in good health and CMV-seropositive. CDR3s include the opening cysteine and the closing phenylalanine or tryptophan. Fields, in order: clone size, J gene, V gene, D gene, CDR3 DNA, CDR3 protein. D genes are given only for firm matches. Only some rows state a clone size, as once, few, many or a class for expanded clones.

. TRBJ1-2 TRBV28 TRBD1 TGTGCCAGCAAAGCGCCACAGGGGGGCTATGGCTACACCTTC CASKAPQGGYGYTF
. TRBJ2-1 TRBV7-9 TRBD2 TGTGCCAGCAGCTCAATTAGCGGGGGCTCCTCCTACAATGAGCAGTTCTTC CASSSISGGSSYNEQFF
. TRBJ1-6 TRBV7-9 TRBD1 TGTGCCAGCAGCCCGACAGGGGGCGCCTCACCCCTCCACTTT CASSPTGGASPLHF
. TRBJ2-7 TRBV7-2 . TGTGCCAGCAGCTTAGACCGGTACTCCTACGAGCAGTACTTC CASSLDRYSYEQYF
. TRBJ2-7 TRBV18 . TGTGCCAGCTCACCACCCGTGGGCGGGGATCGGCCCTACGAGCAGTACTTC CASSPPVGGDRPYEQYF
. TRBJ2-2 TRBV4-3 . TGCGCCAGCAGCCAGAACTATAACACCGGGGAGCTGTTTTTT CASSQNYNTGELFF
few TRBJ1-6 TRBV5-6 . TGTGCCAGCAGCCCGGACGGGACTGGACTAAATTCACCCCTCCACTTT CASSPDGTGLNSPLHF
once TRBJ2-5 TRBV28 TRBD2 TGTGCCAGCAGTTTAGCGGGGGGTGAGACCCAGTACTTC CASSLAGGETQYF
. TRBJ2-7 TRBV6-5 TRBD1 TGTGCCAGCAAGGGACAGGGGGCTGCTTTTTACGAGCAGTACTTC CASKGQGAAFYEQYF
. TRBJ1-2 TRBV25-1 . TGTGCCAGCAGTGATGAGCGTGATACAGGGTTTACATCCTATGGCTACACCTTC CASSDERDTGFTSYGYTF
few TRBJ2-7 TRBV19 TRBD1 TGTGCCAGTACGAGGGGGCCACCCTACGAGCAGTACTTC CASTRGPPYEQYF
. TRBJ2-7 TRBV10-3 TRBD1 TGTGCCATCAGCGCTTCCGGGACAGGTAATTGGTCCGAGCAGTACTTC CAISASGTGNWSEQYF
. TRBJ1-4 TRBV5-4 . TGTGCCAGCAGCCTCAGAGGTGAAAAACTGTTTTTT CASSLRGEKLFF
. TRBJ1-4 TRBV6-5 . TGTGCCAGCAGCCGAGGGGGGGCAACTAATGAAAAACTGTTTTTT CASSRGGATNEKLFF
. TRBJ2-7 TRBV9 TRBD1 TGTGCCAGCAGCGTAGCTACGGCCGAACAGGGGTCAAAGGCCTACGAGCAGTACTTC CASSVATAEQGSKAYEQYF
. TRBJ1-1 TRBV27 . TGTGCCAGCAGTCCCAACAGGGCCCCTGAAGCTTTCTTT CASSPNRAPEAFF
few TRBJ1-2 TRBV16 . TGTGCCAGCAGCCAATCCACCTCCTCGGGTAACTATGGCTACACCTTC CASSQSTSSGNYGYTF
. TRBJ2-7 TRBV6-8 . TGTGCCAGCAGTTACCAGACCCAAACAGGGAAGGAGAGCTCCTACGAGCAGTACTTC CASSYQTQTGKESSYEQYF
. TRBJ2-7 TRBV30 TRBD2 TGTGCCTGGGAGCGACGGGAGGGCGAGCAGTACTTC CAWERREGEQYF
. TRBJ1-6 TRBV27 . TGTGCCAGCAGTTCGGCAGGTTCCGTGCACACCCTCCACTTT CASSSAGSVHTLHF
. TRBJ1-5 TRBV15 TRBD1 TGTGCCACCAGCAGAGATACGACAGGGGCTGGCAATCAGCCCCAGCATTTT CATSRDTTGAGNQPQHF
few TRBJ1-1 TRBV29-1 . TGCAGCGTAGTCTATATGACTACGAACACTGAAGCTTTCTTT CSVVYMTTNTEAFF
. TRBJ1-5 TRBV7-9 . TGTGCCAGCAGTTCCTCAGGGAGGAATCAGCCCCAGAATTTT CASSSSGRNQPQNF
. TRBJ1-2 TRBV9 . TGTGCCAGCAGCCCAGGGGACCTAAATAACTATGGCTACACCTTC CASSPGDLNNYGYTF
few TRBJ2-7 TRBV2 . TGTGCCAGCAGTGCGTTTAGCGTCCCGACATACGAGCAGTACTTC CASSAFSVPTYEQYF
. TRBJ1-6 TRBV5-1 TRBD1 TGCGCCAGCAGCTTGTGGGGACAGCAAGATTCACCCCTCCACTTT CASSLWGQQDSPLHF
. TRBJ1-5 TRBV6-6 . TGTGCCAGCAGAAGCGGGGAGACAAACAATCAGCCCCAGCATTTT CASRSGETNNQPQHF
few TRBJ1-6 TRBV2 . TGTGCCAGCATGCTGGACGGGGATTCACCCCTCCACTTT CASMLDGDSPLHF
. TRBJ1-1 TRBV19 . TGTGCCAGTAGTATTGGGAGGGCCGCTGAAGCTTTCTTT CASSIGRAAEAFF
. TRBJ2-3 TRBV6-1 . TGTGCCAGCAGTGACATAGCGGAACCTAGCACAGATACGCAGTATTTT CASSDIAEPSTDTQYF
. TRBJ2-2 TRBV9 TRBD1 TGTGCCAGCAGCCCACGACAGGGGGCCGGGGAGCTGTTTTTT CASSPRQGAGELFF
once TRBJ1-5 TRBV7-9 TRBD1 TGTGCCAGCAGCTTAGGGACAGGGTTCGACGATCAGCCCCAGCATTTT CASSLGTGFDDQPQHF
. TRBJ2-7 TRBV7-2 . TGTGCCAGCAGTCCACTGGGGAGCTCCTACGAGCAGTACTTC CASSPLGSSYEQYF
once TRBJ1-5 TRBV4-1 . TGCGCCAGCAGCCAATTTCGGGAAAGCAATCAGCCCCAGCATTTT CASSQFRESNQPQHF
. TRBJ1-1 TRBV4-1 TRBD1 TGCGCCAGCAGCCAGGACAGGTATTCAAGTTCGAACACTGAAGCTTTCTTT CASSQDRYSSSNTEAFF
. TRBJ1-3 TRBV5-1 TRBD1 TGCGCCAGCAGCAAGGACAGGGGGGACACCATATATTTT CASSKDRGDTIYF
. TRBJ2-3 TRBV2 TRBD1 TGTGCCAGCAGTGTAGAGGACAGGGCTACAGATACGCAGTATTTT CASSVEDRATDTQYF
few TRBJ1-2 TRBV19 . TGTGCCAGTAGTATAGGACCGGGTGGCTACACCTTC CASSIGPGGYTF
. TRBJ2-7 TRBV27 . TGTGCCAGCAGCTTCTCCTACGAGCAGTACTTC CASSFSYEQYF
. TRBJ2-7 TRBV10-3 . TGTGCCATCAGTGAGTCGAGGGAGGAGTACTTC CAISESREEYF